This T cell receptor beta chain was captured in a study of cytomegalovirus exposure and HLA in healthy donors. Researchers ran the PCR with 60 Vbeta and 13 Jbeta primers. Some clones are missing from TCRdb's copy, which holds only in-frame ones; the method was immunoSEQ multiplex PCR. The sample yields 150,000 to 200,000 clones, 80% to 85% seen once. This clone was seen a few times. V shed 7 bases and J 1 base; nucleotides not matched to a gene: 12. Per germline, CDR1 MNHEY and CDR2 SMNVEV (reference sequence). CDR3 size: 17 residues. Material: PBMCs. The chain is built from TRBV27 and TRBJ2-7; 11 bases are shared with TRBD1. This receptor was taken from a male donor in good health and CMV-seropositive. CDR3 protein: CASIERTGGLYSYEQYF. Here the CDR3 DNA reads TGTGCCAGCATTGAGAGGACAGGGGGCCTTTATTCCTACGAGCAGTACTTC.